These 25 T cell receptor beta chains were all obtained from the same sample, sequenced in a study of blood T cell repertoires in COVID-19. Produced via immunoSEQ multiplex PCR; TCRdb's table is partial and in-frame only. The sample includes 90,000 to 130,000 clones, 70% to 90% of them seen just once. The sample comprised peripheral blood. All receptors derive from a human donor in a cohort sampled during active COVID-19.

The genes are TRBV27 and TRBJ2-7, with 10 bases identical to TRBD1. Germline V lookup: CDR1 MNHEY, CDR2 SMNVEV (reference sequence). CDR3 length: 17 amino acids. V lost 5 bases, J lost 2 bases, and 12 bases stayed unmatched. This CDR3 reads CASSARTVGTGAYEQYF. In DNA, the CDR3 is TGTGCCAGCAGTGCCCGGACCGTCGGGACAGGGGCCTACGAGCAGTACTTC.

The rearrangement links TRBV19 to TRBJ2-3; D may be TRBD1 (5 bases). Germline CDR1 reads LNHDA; CDR2 reads SQIVND (reference sequence). The CDR3 covers 14 residues. V was trimmed by 9 bases and J by 4 bases, leaving 17 bases between them. CDR3 coding DNA: TGTGCCAGGGTACCGACAGATTTTTCAGATACGCAGTATTTT. Translating it yields CARVPTDFSDTQYF. Looking up the rest from reference TRBV19 and TRBJ2-3 gives the full variable domain: DGGITQSPKYLFRKEGQNVTLSCEQNLNHDAMYWYRQDPGQGLRLIYYSQIVNDFQKGDIAEGYSVSREKKESFPLTVTSAQKNPTAFYLCARVPTDFSDTQYFGPGTRLTVL.

V gene TRBV30 combines with J gene TRBJ2-3; 8 positions agree with TRBD2. The CDR3 loop spans 15 amino acids. Germline V gene lookup returns CDR1 GTSNPN and CDR2 SVGIG (reference sequence). Trimming cost V 3 bases and J 2 bases; bases outside gene matches: 7. The CDR3 sequence is CAWSGGAGPTDTQYF. DNA of the CDR3: TGTGCCTGGAGCGGGGGGGCAGGGCCCACAGATACGCAGTATTTT.

Here the CDR3 reads CASSPLTGNYYEQYF. CDR3 in DNA: TGTGCCAGCAGTCCCTTGACAGGGAACTACTACGAGCAGTACTTC. The chain couples TRBV28 to TRBJ2-7, with 7 bases matching TRBD1. The trim removed 5 bases at V and 3 bases at J, leaving 10 bases unmatched. The CDR3 loop spans 15 amino acids. Germline V CDR1 and CDR2: MDHEN, SYDVKM.

The rearrangement links TRBV9 to TRBJ2-1, with 8 bases that match TRBD2. V shed 0 bases and J 8 bases; nucleotides not matched to a gene: 7. Per the germline V gene, CDR1 is SGDLS and CDR2 is YYNGEE. There are 15 residues in the CDR3. The CDR3 loop reads CASSVDGRGRDEQFF. The CDR3 region has the DNA TGTGCCAGCAGCGTAGACGGGAGGGGGAGGGATGAGCAGTTCTTC.

The chain recombines TRBV2 with TRBJ1-6; D is ambiguous. Per germline, CDR1 SNHLY and CDR2 FYNNEI. Between the trimmed V and J ends, which lost 1 base and 10 bases, there was a span of 11 bases. The CDR3 sequence is 14 residues long. The CDR3 region is CASSEVSSVSPLHF. CDR3 in DNA: TGTGCCAGCAGTGAAGTTAGCTCGGTGTCACCCCTCCACTTT.

The chain uses TRBV2 and TRBJ2-2, with TRBD1 matching 7 bases. Germline V lookup: CDR1 SNHLY, CDR2 FYNNEI. The CDR3 has 13 amino acids. The V and J ends lost 10 bases and 6 bases, in that order; junction bases with no gene match: 8. The chain's CDR3 is CAISTGKAGELFF. CDR3 nucleotide sequence: TGTGCCATTTCGACAGGGAAGGCCGGGGAGCTGTTTTTT.

This clone was seen just once. The chain couples TRBV19 to TRBJ1-3; 11 bases align to TRBD1. V lost 3 bases to trimming and J lost 3 bases; unmatched junction nucleotides: 7. Germline V gene lookup returns CDR1 LNHDA and CDR2 SQIVND (reference sequence). This CDR3 spans 17 amino acids. CDR3 bases: TGTGCCAGTAGTATGTGGACAGGGGGCCGTCGTGGAAACACCATATATTTT. Translating it yields CASSMWTGGRRGNTIYF.

This clone was found many times. The chain joins TRBV9 to TRBJ1-1; D remains unclear. Deletions cut 0 bases from V and 1 base from J, with 10 bases between. The CDR3 runs to 15 residues. Germline values: CDR1 SGDLS, CDR2 YYNGEE. The CDR3 DNA is TGTGCCAGCAGCGTAGTGGAAGGGAGGAACACTGAAGCTTTCTTT. As protein: CASSVVEGRNTEAFF.

The chain joins TRBV11-2 to TRBJ2-7; 10 bases are a match to TRBD2. After removal of 4 bases from V and 0 bases from J, the junction contained 9 bases not matched to a gene. Looked up from germline, CDR1 is SGHAT and CDR2 is FQNNGV. The length of the CDR3 is 17 residues. CDR3 region: CASSSRSGGKSSYEQYF. For the CDR3, the DNA is TGTGCCAGCAGCTCCCGTAGCGGGGGGAAGAGCTCCTACGAGCAGTACTTC.

The chain recombines TRBV28 with TRBJ1-1; D possibly corresponds to TRBD1 (6 bases). The CDR3 has 12 amino acids. V was pared by 8 bases and J by 8 bases, with 15 bases between. From germline, CDR1 is MDHEN and CDR2 SYDVKM. CDR3 DNA: TGTGCCAGCTTCCGGGGGGCAGGGGAAGCTTTCTTT. As protein: CASFRGAGEAFF.

The chain joins TRBV5-4 to TRBJ2-2, with a tentative D call TRBD2 (5 bases). CDR3 size: 15 residues. The germline V and J ends were trimmed by 4 bases and 6 bases, with 16 bases remaining between them. Germline loops: CDR1 SGHNT, CDR2 YYREEE (reference sequence). CDR3 sequence: CASSRLEAVAGELFF. CDR3 in DNA: TGTGCCAGCAGCCGACTGGAGGCGGTGGCCGGGGAGCTGTTTTTT.

In regard to this clone: At the DNA level, this CDR3 is encoded by other sequences in the same sample as well. CDR3 amino acids: CASSPQGGTEAFF. DNA of the CDR3: TGTGCCAGTAGTCCCCAGGGAGGGACTGAAGCTTTCTTT. The J gene is TRBJ1-1, the V gene TRBV19; a weak D match, TRBD1 (5 bases). The germline CDR1 and CDR2 sequences are LNHDA and SQIVND (reference sequence). CDR3 length: 13 amino acids. Trimming removed 5 bases from V and 5 bases from J, with 12 bases in between.

The V gene is TRBV11-2, the J gene TRBJ2-4, with 8 positions matching TRBD1. V shed 5 bases, J shed 6 bases, and the junction held 12 bases outside the gene matches. CDR3 length equals 16 residues. Germline V CDR1 and CDR2: SGHAT, FQNNGV. The CDR3 sequence: CASSNSGQGISNIQYF. Written as DNA, the CDR3 is TGTGCCAGCAGCAATTCTGGACAGGGAATTTCAAACATTCAGTACTTC.

This sequence joins TRBV28 and TRBJ1-5, with TRBD1 identical over 10 bases. V dropped 6 bases and J dropped 7; count of bases not matched to a gene: 12. Germline assignment: CDR1 MDHEN and CDR2 SYDVKM. This CDR3 is built from 16 residues. In DNA form, the CDR3 reads TGTGCCAGCAGCCCTACTAGACAGGGGGCCTGGCAGCCCCAGCATTTT. It translates to CASSPTRQGAWQPQHF.

In its sample, this clone was seen once. This chain links TRBV2 with TRBJ2-3; D might be TRBD2 (5 bases). Germline V gene sequence: CDR1 SNHLY, CDR2 FYNNEI. V lost 7 bases and J lost 2, with 13 bases in between. This CDR3 spans 14 amino acids. CDR3 coding DNA: TGTGCCAGCATACAGCGAGGACTCACAGATACGCAGTATTTT. Its protein product is CASIQRGLTDTQYF.

Points on this clone: Germline and junction disagree at one end, which may indicate a read error. V and J are TRBV13 and TRBJ2-1; D not certain. The CDR3 runs 15 residues. Germline V gene lookup returns CDR1 PRHDT and CDR2 FYEKMQ (reference sequence). Written as DNA, the CDR3 is TGTGCCAGCAGCATAGGAACTCCTTTCTACAATGAGCAGTTCTTC. It codes for CASSIGTPFYNEQFF.

The chain is built from TRBV4-1 and TRBJ1-4; TRBD1 agrees at 10 bases. Germline CDR1 and CDR2: MGHRA and YSYEKL. The CDR3 totals 16 residues. The V segment lost 2 bases and the J segment 8 bases; nucleotides outside the gene matches: 8. CDR3 DNA sequence: TGCGCCAGCAGCCAACCCGGACAGGGGGAAGCAGAAAAACTGTTTTTT. This gives the protein CASSQPGQGEAEKLFF.

This clone turned up a few times. This CDR3 reads CVDRGGYGYTF. The CDR3 bases are TGTGTCGACAGGGGAGGCTATGGCTACACCTTC. V usage is TRBV2 and J usage is TRBJ1-2; the match to TRBD1 covers 8 bases. CDR1 is SNHLY, CDR2 FYNNEI, per germline. The CDR3 runs to 11 residues.

The rearrangement uses TRBV30 and TRBJ2-2, with D tentatively TRBD2 (6 bases). The V end was cut by 5 bases, the J end by 4 bases, with 11 bases between. The CDR3 runs to 13 residues. CDR1 GTSNPN and CDR2 SVGIG come from the germline V gene (reference sequence). CDR3 bases: TGTGCCTGGGGGACTCTCGGCACCGGGGAGCTGTTTTTT. It translates to CAWGTLGTGELFF.

This clone has only one observation. CDR3 protein: CASSRRPGLAGNQETQYF. As DNA, the CDR3 is TGTGCCAGCAGCCGGAGGCCGGGACTAGCGGGGAACCAAGAGACCCAGTACTTC. The chain couples TRBV3-1 (or the pseudogene TRBV3-2) to TRBJ2-5; 13 bases are a match to TRBD2. V was pared by 4 bases and J by 0 bases, with 8 bases of the junction left unmatched. Germline loops: CDR1 LGHDT, CDR2 YNNKEL (reference sequence). The CDR3 is made up of 18 amino acids.

V gene TRBV6-5 combines with J gene TRBJ1-1, with a possible D match to TRBD1 (6 bases). The ends were cut back, 5 bases at V and 11 bases at J, with 18 bases in the middle. The CDR3 has 13 amino acids. Per the germline V gene, CDR1 is MNHEY and CDR2 is SVGAGI. CDR3: CASSPLGASEAFF. DNA of the CDR3: TGTGCCAGCAGTCCCCTGGGGGCCAGTGAGGCTTTCTTT.

The rearrangement links TRBV18 to TRBJ1-2; perhaps TRBD1 as D (6 bases). CDR1 is KGHSH and CDR2 is LQKENI in the germline V gene. Deletions cut 1 base from V and 8 bases from J, with 23 bases between. This CDR3 spans 17 amino acids. The CDR3 reads CASSPLLNAGGAQGYTF. CDR3 DNA: TGTGCCAGCTCACCACTTTTGAACGCGGGGGGGGCCCAAGGCTACACCTTC.

J is TRBJ1-3 and V is TRBV6-6; 8 nucleotides match TRBD1. The CDR3 covers 14 residues. From germline, CDR1 is MNHNY and CDR2 SVGAGI (reference sequence). J was trimmed by 5 bases and V by 5 bases; bases with no gene match: 5. The CDR3, as DNA: TGTGCCAGCAGTGCAGGGGGCGGCAGAAACACCATATATTTT. Its protein is CASSAGGGRNTIYF.

The V gene is TRBV5-1, the J gene TRBJ2-7; 9 bases are shared with TRBD1. Losses at the gene ends were 4 bases for V and 6 bases for J; bases not matched to a gene: 8. CDR1 and CDR2 (germline): SGHRS, YFSETQ. The CDR3 covers 14 residues. This CDR3 is CASSLPGTGIEQYF. DNA for the CDR3: TGCGCCAGCAGCCTACCCGGGACAGGGATCGAGCAGTACTTC. Variable domain in full (rest from reference TRBV5-1 and TRBJ2-7): KAGVTQTPRYLIKTRGQQVTLSCSPISGHRSVSWYQQTPGQGLQFLFEYFSETQRNKGNFPGRFSGRQFSNSRSEMNVSTLELGDSALYLCASSLPGTGIEQYFGPGTRLTVT.